This entry is about one T cell receptor beta chain. Authors' data handling: From reference gene primer amplification, estimates of nucleated cell counts were derived. Sequencing used immunoSEQ multiplex PCR; TCRdb keeps in-frame clones, though not all of them. For V, J and clone size, that table is used; D and trimming come from the DNA. Among 110,000 or so clones listed, 75% to 90% were seen once. This sample is part of a study of blood T cell repertoires in COVID-19. Background on the study: Specimens from acute and convalescent COVID-19 originated in the United States, Italy and Spain. PBMCs, B-cell-depleted T cells, or T cells were the source of the cDNA or gDNA that made up the material.

The CDR3 has 16 residues. Trimming shortened V by 2 bases and J by 0 bases, and 12 bases separated the two germline ends. Germline loops: CDR1 SGHTA, CDR2 FQGNSA. The sequence was obtained from a woman aged 55-70 years with COVID-19, enrolled during active disease. J is TRBJ2-3 and V is TRBV7-2; perhaps TRBD2 as D (7 bases). Sequencing used peripheral blood. The CDR3 here is CASSLSGGYSTDTQYF. CDR3 bases: TGTGCCAGCAGCTTATCGGGGGGCTATAGCACAGATACGCAGTATTTT.